The rows below give T cell receptor beta chains drawn from one sample of a study of T cell responses to AZD1222 COVID-19 vaccine. TCRdb keeps only in-frame clones here, not all; method: immunoSEQ multiplex PCR. The sample records around 150,000 clones, more than 70% being singletons. The material was peripheral blood, obtained on day 0 of AZD1222 vaccination. These receptor sequences come from an adult in good health. CDR3s include the opening cysteine and the closing phenylalanine or tryptophan. A D gene is named only where the DNA matches it firmly. A clone size is listed for some rows: how often the clone was seen (once, few, many), or a class if it is expanded.

>.|14|.|TRBJ2-7|TRBV10-2
TGCGCCAGCAGACAGGACAGTCCGATCTACGAGCAGTACTTC
CASRQDSPIYEQYF
>.|15|.|TRBJ2-4|TRBV27
TGTGCCAGCAGTTTGCAGCGCGAGGCCAAAAACATTCAGTACTTC
CASSLQREAKNIQYF
>few|13|.|TRBJ2-5|TRBV3-1/TRBV3-2
TGTGCCAGCAGTCCCGGGCCCAAAGAGACCCAGTACTTC
CASSPGPKETQYF
>.|17|TRBD1|TRBJ1-3|TRBV5-1
TGCGCCAGCAGCTTGGAGGGGGCAGGGAGCTCTGGAAACACCATATATTTT
CASSLEGAGSSGNTIYF
>once|14|.|TRBJ2-7|TRBV9
TGTGCCAGCAGCGTAGAAATGGCCTCCTACGAGCAGTACTTC
CASSVEMASYEQYF
>.|11|.|TRBJ2-7|TRBV20-1
TGCAGTGCTACGGGGTCCTACGAGCAGTACTTC
CSATGSYEQYF
>.|15|.|TRBJ2-3|TRBV6-4
TGTGCCAGCAGTGAGGAGCAGGGGAGCACAGATACGCAGTATTTT
CASSEEQGSTDTQYF
>.|15|TRBD1|TRBJ2-1|TRBV6-4
TGTGCCAGCAGTCCCGGACAGGGGGCTTACAATGAGCAGTTCTTC
CASSPGQGAYNEQFF
>.|14|.|TRBJ2-2|TRBV5-1
TGCGCCAGCAGCCCCGGACCTCCCACCGGGGAGCTGTTTTTT
CASSPGPPTGELFF
>.|13|TRBD1|TRBJ1-5|TRBV24-1
TGTGCCACCAGCGGGACAGGGGAAGGGCCCCAGCATTTT
CATSGTGEGPQHF
>.|18|.|TRBJ2-7|TRBV24-1
TGTGCCACCAGTGAAAGCCCGGGGGGCCAGGGGGTTTCATACGAGCAGTACTTC
CATSESPGGQGVSYEQYF
>.|15|.|TRBJ1-1|TRBV19
TGTGCCAGTAGTATAAGGCTGGGGGGGAACACTGAAGCTTTCTTT
CASSIRLGGNTEAFF
>.|13|TRBD1|TRBJ1-2|TRBV6-5
TGTGCCAGCAGCCGGGACAGGGAGCGAGGCTACACCTTC
CASSRDRERGYTF
>.|16|TRBD2|TRBJ2-1|TRBV5-1
TGCGCCAGCAGCTTCGAACTAGCGGGAGGGCGTGGTGAGCAGTTCTTC
CASSFELAGGRGEQFF
>.|15|.|TRBJ2-1|TRBV9
TGTGCCAGCAGCCCACGAGAGGGGGGGTTCAATGAGCAGTTCTTC
CASSPREGGFNEQFF
>once|13|.|TRBJ1-6|TRBV5-1
TGCGCCAGCAGTTGGCAGAATAATTCACCCCTCCACTTT
CASSWQNNSPLHF
>.|15|TRBD1|TRBJ2-5|TRBV5-4
TGTGCCAGCAGCTTTGGGACAGCTTCTGTCGGGACCCAGTACTTC
CASSFGTASVGTQYF
>.|16|.|TRBJ1-1|TRBV4-2
TGTGCCAGCAGCCAAGAGTCAGGGAGGATGAACACTGAAGCTTTCTTT
CASSQESGRMNTEAFF
>.|14|.|TRBJ1-2|TRBV18
TGTGCCGGCGGGACCGGGAGCCTAGATTATGGCTACACCTTC
CAGGTGSLDYGYTF
>.|14|.|TRBJ2-3|TRBV6-4
TGTGCCAGCAGTGAGGAGGGCGAAAGAGATACGCAGTATTTT
CASSEEGERDTQYF
>.|13|.|TRBJ1-5|TRBV27
TGTGCCAGCAGTTTATCGGGCAATCAGCCCCAGCATTTT
CASSLSGNQPQHF
>.|15|TRBD2|TRBJ2-1|TRBV9
TGTGCCAGCACCCTAGCGGGAGGGCCGGTTAATGAGCAGTTCTTC
CASTLAGGPVNEQFF
>.|13|.|TRBJ1-2|TRBV28
TGTGCCAGTCACTTTTCTGGGTCTCTTGGCTACACCTTC
CASHFSGSLGYTF
>.|16|TRBD1|TRBJ2-2|TRBV5-1
TGCGCCAGCAGCTTGAATCGACAGGGAAGCACCGGGGAGCTGTTTTTT
CASSLNRQGSTGELFF
>.|17|.|TRBJ2-1|TRBV24-1
TGTGCCACCAGTGATCCCGCGGCGGAAGAATCTTACAATGAGCAGTTCTTC
CATSDPAAEESYNEQFF
>.|12|.|TRBJ1-1|TRBV12-3/TRBV12-4
TGTGCCAGCAGGGGATATGGAGCTGAAGCTTTCTTT
CASRGYGAEAFF
>.|14|TRBD1|TRBJ1-5|TRBV9
TGTGCCAGCAGTCAACAGGGAGGGGGCCAGCCCCAGCATTTT
CASSQQGGGQPQHF
>.|15|TRBD1|TRBJ1-5|TRBV6-1
TGTGCCAGCAGTGAATGGGACAGAAGCAATCAGCCCCAGCATTTT
CASSEWDRSNQPQHF
>.|15|TRBD1|TRBJ2-3|TRBV7-7
TGTGCCAGCAGCTTAAGACAGGGGCCCCCAGATACGCAGTATTTT
CASSLRQGPPDTQYF
>.|15|.|TRBJ2-2|TRBV3-1/TRBV3-2
TGTGCCAGCAGCCAAGAACAGGGAAGAATCGGGGAGCTGTTTTTT
CASSQEQGRIGELFF
>few|15|TRBD2|TRBJ2-3|TRBV25-1
TGTGCCAGCACCCACCCCCGCGGGGGAAAAGATACGCAGTATTTT
CASTHPRGGKDTQYF
>.|12|.|TRBJ1-2|TRBV7-9
TGTGCCAGCAGCTTAGAGAGTGGCGGCTACACCTTC
CASSLESGGYTF
>.|15|TRBD1|TRBJ2-1|TRBV2
TGTGCCAGCAGTGCTACAGGGGCTGGCTACAATGAGCAGTTCTTC
CASSATGAGYNEQFF